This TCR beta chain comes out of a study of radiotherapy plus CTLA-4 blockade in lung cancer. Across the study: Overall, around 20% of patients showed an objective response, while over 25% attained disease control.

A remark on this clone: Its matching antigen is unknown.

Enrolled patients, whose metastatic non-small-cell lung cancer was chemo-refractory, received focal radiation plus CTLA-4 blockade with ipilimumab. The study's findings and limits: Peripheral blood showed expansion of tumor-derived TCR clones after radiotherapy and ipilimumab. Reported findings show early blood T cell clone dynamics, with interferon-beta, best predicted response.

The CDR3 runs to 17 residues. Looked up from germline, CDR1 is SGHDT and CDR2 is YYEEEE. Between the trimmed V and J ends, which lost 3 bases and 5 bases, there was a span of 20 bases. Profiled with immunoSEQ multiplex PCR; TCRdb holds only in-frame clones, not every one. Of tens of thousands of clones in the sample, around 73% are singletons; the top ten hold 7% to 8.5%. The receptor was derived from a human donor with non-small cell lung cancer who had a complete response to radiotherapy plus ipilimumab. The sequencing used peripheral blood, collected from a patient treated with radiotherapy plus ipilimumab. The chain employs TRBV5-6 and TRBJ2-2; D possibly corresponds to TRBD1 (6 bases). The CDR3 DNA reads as TGTGCCAGCAGCTCCGTAGGGCAGGGGAGAAGGACCGGGGAGCTGTTTTTT. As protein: CASSSVGQGRRTGELFF.